This TCR beta chain originates from a study of PD-1 blockade in classical Hodgkin lymphoma. Germline lookup yields CDR1 GTSNPN and CDR2 SVGIG (reference sequence). Trimming removed 0 bases from V and 6 bases from J, with 20 bases in between. The CDR3 is made up of 16 amino acids. Exposure to brentuximab vedotin varied, and each patient had relapsed following autologous stem cell transplantation. Relapsed/refractory classical Hodgkin lymphoma patients had complete, partial or progressive responses. Generated by immunoSEQ multiplex PCR, the TCRdb table keeps only in-frame clones and is missing some. Counted here are 98,000 or so clones, 80% to 90% occurring once; the ten biggest clones make up nearly 20%. Study results and caveats: Whereas CD4+ TCR diversity had risen significantly by C4D1, CD8+ TCR diversity had not. Patients starting nivolumab under 1 year after ASCT were excluded.

On this clone: What it binds is unknown.

The V and J genes are TRBV30 and TRBJ1-1, with D possibly TRBD1 on 5 matching bases. The sample in question was peripheral blood mononuclear cells (PBMCs), obtained before the second cycle of nivolumab. This TCR was recovered from a human donor with classical Hodgkin lymphoma. The CDR3 DNA sequence: TGTGCCTGGAGTGTATATACTCCGAGGGGATTGGCTGAAGCTTTCTTT. Its protein is CAWSVYTPRGLAEAFF.